These 12 T cell receptor beta chains share one sample of origin, sequenced in a study of OX40 agonist ivuxolimab in advanced cancers. Profiled with immunoSEQ multiplex PCR; TCRdb holds only in-frame clones, not every one. Here the sample spans roughly 89,000 clones, roughly 93% being singletons. This specimen consisted of CD4+ or CD8+ T cells sorted from blood, obtained in a trial of the OX40 agonist ivuxolimab. These receptors all stem from an adult with an advanced solid tumor such as melanoma, head and neck, liver or kidney cancer.

V usage is TRBV6-1 and J usage is TRBJ1-3; D is unresolved. Germline CDR1 and CDR2: MNHNS and SASEGT. This CDR3 has 19 residues. The V and J ends lost 3 bases and 0 bases respectively, with 21 bases between them. In DNA form, the CDR3 reads TGTGCCAGCAGTGACGGTATTATGGTTGGATTTAGCTCTGGAAACACCATATATTTT. Translated, it gives CASSDGIMVGFSSGNTIYF.

This chain joins TRBV6-5 and TRBJ2-1, with no clear D. The length of the CDR3 is 13 residues. The V and J ends lost 6 bases and 5 bases respectively, with 11 bases between them. The V gene's germline CDR1 is MNHEY and CDR2 SVGAGI. CDR3 sequence (DNA): TGTGCCAGCAGAGGAACGGGTCACAATGAGCAGTTCTTC. It yields the protein CASRGTGHNEQFF.

The count of this clone is one. The chain carries TRBV11-2 and TRBJ1-1; no definite D call. The CDR3 has 13 residues. CDR1 SGHAT and CDR2 FQNNGV come from the germline V gene. V was clipped by 3 bases and J by 5 bases, with 10 bases between them. This chain's CDR3 is CASSLEIETEAFF. In DNA, the CDR3 is TGTGCCAGCAGCTTGGAAATTGAGACTGAAGCTTTCTTT.

The CDR3 region is CASSLGDSYEQYF. CDR3 bases: TGTGCCAGCAGCTTAGGTGACTCCTACGAGCAGTACTTC. The rearrangement links TRBV7-2 to TRBJ2-7, with no clear D. This CDR3 is built from 13 residues. The V and J ends lost 1 base and 0 bases respectively, with 4 bases between them. Germline CDR1 is SGHTA and CDR2 is FQGNSA.

This clone occurred once. The chain couples TRBV7-3 to TRBJ2-3; 10 bases map to TRBD2. V dropped 2 bases and J dropped 3; count of bases not matched to a gene: 8. CDR3 size: 17 residues. Germline V gene sequence: CDR1 SGHTA, CDR2 FQGTGA. CDR3 sequence: CASSLGVAGGGTDTQYF. CDR3 nucleotide sequence: TGTGCCAGCAGCTTAGGGGTAGCGGGAGGCGGTACAGATACGCAGTATTTT.

The rearrangement uses TRBV18 and TRBJ2-7; 8 positions match TRBD2. The junction had 12 bases not matched to a gene; V was cut back by 4 bases and J by 4 bases. Germline CDR1 KGHSH, CDR2 LQKENI. The CDR3 totals 16 residues. In DNA, the CDR3 is TGTGCCAGCTCACGGAGCGGGAGCGCCCCGGGGTACGAGCAGTACTTC. Amino acids: CASSRSGSAPGYEQYF. The full variable domain, with the rest looked up from reference TRBV18 and TRBJ2-7, is NAGVMQNPRHLVRRRGQEARLRCSPMKGHSHVYWYRQLPEEGLKFMVYLQKENIIDESGMPKERFSAEFPKEGPSILRIQQVVRGDSAAYFCASSRSGSAPGYEQYFGPGTRLTVT.

V is TRBV7-3 and J is TRBJ2-3; D unclear. Trimming stripped 3 bases from V and 2 bases from J, with 6 bases between. Germline-derived CDR1 and CDR2 are SGHTA and FQGTGA. This CDR3 comprises 13 residues. CDR3 in DNA: TGTGCCAGCAGCTTTGGTCCCACAGATACGCAGTATTTT. Its protein product is CASSFGPTDTQYF. The full variable domain, completed using reference TRBV7-3 and TRBJ2-3, is GAGVSQTPSNKVTEKGKYVELRCDPISGHTALYWYRQSLGQGPEFLIYFQGTGAADDSGLPNDRFFAVRPEGSVSTLKIQRTERGDSAVYLCASSFGPTDTQYFGPGTRLTVL.

The chain couples TRBV4-2 to TRBJ2-7; TRBD2 might be the D (6 bases). V was pared by 1 base and J by 5 bases, with 15 bases between. The CDR3 spans 15 residues. The germline V gene encodes CDR1 LGHNA and CDR2 YNFKEQ. In DNA, the CDR3 is TGTGCCAGCAGCCAAGGGAATAGCGGAGGGGACGAGCAGTACTTC. Protein: CASSQGNSGGDEQYF.

V and J are TRBV2 and TRBJ1-5, with D perhaps matching TRBD1 (5 bases). CDR1 is SNHLY, CDR2 FYNNEI, per germline. V dropped 6 bases and J dropped 0 bases, with 12 bases sitting between them. The CDR3 length is 15 residues. CDR3 sequence: CASRPREGSNQPQHF. The DNA of the CDR3 is TGTGCCAGCAGGCCCAGGGAAGGTAGCAATCAGCCCCAGCATTTT. Full variable domain (remainder filled in from reference TRBV2 and TRBJ1-5): EPEVTQTPSHQVTQMGQEVILRCVPISNHLYFYWYRQILGQKVEFLVSFYNNEISEKSEIFDDQFSVERPDGSNFTLKIRSTKLEDSAMYFCASRPREGSNQPQHFGDGTRLSIL.

V gene TRBV4-1 combines with J gene TRBJ2-3; 15 nucleotides line up with TRBD2. With 4 bases clipped from V and 3 bases from J, the junction kept 2 bases outside the gene matches. CDR3 size: 16 residues. The V gene's germline CDR1 is MGHRA and CDR2 YSYEKL. This CDR3 is CASSRTSGRATDTQYF. CDR3 nucleotide sequence: TGCGCCAGCAGCCGGACTAGCGGGAGGGCAACAGATACGCAGTATTTT.

The chain has TRBV6-6 and TRBJ2-2; 7 bases agree with TRBD2. The CDR3 has 15 residues. CDR1 and CDR2 (germline): MNHNY, SVGAGI (reference sequence). V was clipped by 6 bases and J by 1 base; unmatched bases: 5. CDR3: CASRGTTRNTGELFF. In DNA, the CDR3 is TGTGCCAGCAGAGGGACTACCAGGAACACCGGGGAGCTGTTTTTT.

J is TRBJ2-7 and V is TRBV6-5, with 7 bases that match TRBD1. Germline CDR1 reads MNHEY; CDR2 reads SVGAGI. Trimming at V came to 7 bases and at J to 7 bases, leaving 13 bases not matched to a gene. The CDR3 has 14 amino acids. The CDR3 loop is CASNYWDRPDEQYF. The CDR3, as DNA: TGTGCCAGCAACTACTGGGACAGACCTGATGAGCAGTACTTC.